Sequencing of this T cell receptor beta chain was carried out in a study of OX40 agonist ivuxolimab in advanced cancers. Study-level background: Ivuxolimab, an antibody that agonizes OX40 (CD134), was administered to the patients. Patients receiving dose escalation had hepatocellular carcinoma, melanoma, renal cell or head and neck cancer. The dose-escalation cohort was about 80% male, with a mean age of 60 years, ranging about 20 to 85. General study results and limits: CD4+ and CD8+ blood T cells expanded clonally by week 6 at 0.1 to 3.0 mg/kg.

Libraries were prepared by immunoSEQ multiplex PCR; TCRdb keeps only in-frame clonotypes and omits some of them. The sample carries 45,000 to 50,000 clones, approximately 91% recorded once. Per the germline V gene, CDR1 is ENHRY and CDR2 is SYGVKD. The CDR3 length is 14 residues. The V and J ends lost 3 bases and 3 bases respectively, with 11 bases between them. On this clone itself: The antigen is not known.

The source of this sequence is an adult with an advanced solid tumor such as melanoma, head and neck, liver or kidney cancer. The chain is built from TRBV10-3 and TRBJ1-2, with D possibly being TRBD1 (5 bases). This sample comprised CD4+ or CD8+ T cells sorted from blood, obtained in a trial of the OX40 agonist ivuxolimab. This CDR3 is CAISDEGDYYGYTF. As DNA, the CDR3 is TGTGCCATCAGTGATGAAGGGGATTACTATGGCTACACCTTC.